This is a list of T cell receptor beta chains from one sample in a study of CD8+CD57+ T cells in acquired aplastic anemia. One entry per CDR3 protein results from TCRdb running MiXCR on the reads. The sample yields around 130,000 distinct CDR3 sequences, under 60% seen once. The specimen sequenced was sorted CD4+, CD8+, or CD8+CD57+ T cells (not recorded which) from PBMCs. The receptors here all came from a human donor with aplastic anemia. Both conserved end residues are part of each CDR3. Fields, in order: clone size, V gene, D gene, J gene, CDR3 protein, CDR3 DNA. The D gene is left open where the match is weak. Not all rows give a size; the values are once, few, many and, for expanded clones, a class.

clone size: many; V gene: TRBV15; D gene: TRBD1; J gene: TRBJ1-2; CDR3 protein: CATSRVQARGQDGYTF; CDR3 DNA: TGTGCCACCAGCAGAGTCCAGGCCAGGGGGCAAGATGGCTACACCTTC
clone size: -; V gene: TRBV19; D gene: -; J gene: TRBJ1-2; CDR3 protein: CGSTYTELNYGYTF; CDR3 DNA: TGTGGCAGTACCTATACCGAGCTTAACTATGGCTACACCTTC
clone size: -; V gene: TRBV7-9; D gene: -; J gene: TRBJ1-2; CDR3 protein: CASRLGGGTNYGYTF; CDR3 DNA: TGTGCCAGCAGACTAGGGGGAGGAACTAACTATGGCTACACCTTC
clone size: -; V gene: TRBV20-1; D gene: TRBD2; J gene: TRBJ2-5; CDR3 protein: CSARPLAGAQETQYF; CDR3 DNA: TGCAGTGCTAGACCGCTAGCGGGGGCGCAAGAGACCCAGTACTTC
clone size: -; V gene: TRBV10-2; D gene: -; J gene: TRBJ1-3; CDR3 protein: CASSPGVGIGNTIYF; CDR3 DNA: TGCGCCAGCAGTCCCGGGGTAGGAATTGGAAACACCATATATTTT
clone size: -; V gene: TRBV27; D gene: TRBD1; J gene: TRBJ2-5; CDR3 protein: CASSWGTGGEETQYF; CDR3 DNA: TGTGCCAGCAGTTGGGGAACAGGGGGCGAAGAGACCCAGTACTTC
clone size: few; V gene: TRBV5-1; D gene: -; J gene: TRBJ2-7; CDR3 protein: CASSRVGQGFNEQYF; CDR3 DNA: TGCGCCAGCAGCCGGGTAGGGCAGGGGTTCAACGAGCAGTACTTC
clone size: -; V gene: TRBV15; D gene: -; J gene: TRBJ2-5; CDR3 protein: CATSSLLTEETQYF; CDR3 DNA: TGTGCCACCAGCTCGCTACTAACTGAAGAGACCCAGTACTTC
clone size: few; V gene: TRBV10-1; D gene: -; J gene: TRBJ1-3; CDR3 protein: CAIQGRNTIYF; CDR3 DNA: TGCGCCATCCAGGGGCGAAACACCATATATTTT
clone size: -; V gene: TRBV5-4; D gene: -; J gene: TRBJ2-1; CDR3 protein: CASSVTASYNERFF; CDR3 DNA: TGTGCCAGCAGCGTCACAGCTTCCTACAATGAGCGGTTCTTC
clone size: few; V gene: TRBV15; D gene: TRBD1; J gene: TRBJ2-5; CDR3 protein: CATGSTRTGEETQYF; CDR3 DNA: TGTGCCACCGGATCCACGCGGACAGGGGAAGAGACCCAGTACTTC
clone size: many; V gene: TRBV7-8; D gene: TRBD1; J gene: TRBJ2-7; CDR3 protein: CASSGTGGSSYEQYF; CDR3 DNA: TGTGCCAGCAGCGGAACAGGGGGTTCGTCCTACGAGCAGTACTTC
clone size: few; V gene: TRBV5-5; D gene: -; J gene: TRBJ1-1; CDR3 protein: CASSLAPDSLNTEAFF; CDR3 DNA: TGTGCCAGCAGCTTAGCCCCCGACAGCTTGAACACTGAAGCTTTCTTT
clone size: many; V gene: TRBV15; D gene: TRBD2; J gene: TRBJ2-3; CDR3 protein: CATSRNLGEGPDTQYF; CDR3 DNA: TGTGCCACCAGCAGAAACCTGGGGGAGGGGCCAGATACGCAGTATTTT
clone size: -; V gene: TRBV10-3; D gene: TRBD1; J gene: TRBJ1-2; CDR3 protein: CAISATGTGHYGYTF; CDR3 DNA: TGTGCCATCAGTGCGACCGGGACAGGGCACTATGGCTACACCTTC
clone size: -; V gene: TRBV6-1; D gene: -; J gene: TRBJ1-2; CDR3 protein: CASSEFYGYTF; CDR3 DNA: TGTGCCAGCAGTGAATTTTATGGCTACACCTTC
clone size: once; V gene: TRBV12-3/TRBV12-4; D gene: -; J gene: TRBJ2-5; CDR3 protein: CASSLRHSQETQYF; CDR3 DNA: TGTGCCAGCAGTTTACGACACAGTCAAGAGACCCAGTACTTC